This paragraph reports one T cell receptor (beta chain). No antigen is known for it. Quantitative 5'-RACE with molecular barcodes was used to make the TCR beta libraries. TCRdb re-called the 5' RACE reads through MiXCR, storing one row per CDR3 protein. This table has under 300,000 distinct CDR3 sequences, 18% appearing once. This sample is part of a study of CD8 T cells in ankylosing spondylitis. Germline CDR1 is KGHSH and CDR2 is LQKENI. Trimming removed 3 bases from V and 5 bases from J, with 16 bases in between. The CDR3 spans 15 residues. Regarding the study as a whole: Disease-linked clones reportedly concentrated significantly in matched ankylosing spondylitis synovial fluid.

The chain has TRBV18 and TRBJ2-5; maybe TRBD2 (5 bases). Sequencing was performed on blood, either unsorted or a sorted T cell fraction (not recorded which). This sequence originates from a male donor with ankylosing spondylitis or in good health (not recorded which). For the CDR3, the DNA is TGTGCCAGCTCACCGGGCCCCACGGAGGAGGAGACCCAGTACTTC. It codes for CASSPGPTEEETQYF.